This TCR beta chain derives from a study of sequential checkpoint blockade in melanoma. Looking at the study overall: TCRbeta immunosequencing was performed on DNA from 91 pretreatment melanoma tumor samples. Matched biopsies came pretreatment and at week 13 for approximately 21 patients.

The protocol was immunoSEQ multiplex PCR, while the TCRdb copy is restricted to in-frame clones and leaves out a portion. The sample has approximately 6,000 clones; roughly a quarter are singletons. As for this clone: What it recognizes is unknown.

Treatment meaning: randomized to nivolumab then ipilimumab (arm A) or the reverse (arm B). General study findings and limits: PD-L1 staining and CD8+ counts, not mutational load, tracked tumor T-cell clonality. Clinical benefit was about 30 times likelier when tumor T-cell fraction and clonality increased.

The material was tumor tissue (inferred from file names), obtained from a patient given nivolumab and ipilimumab in sequence. The sequence was collected from a human donor with melanoma.

The CDR3 protein is CASSVGSNQPQHF. The CDR3 region has the DNA TGTGCCAGCAGCGTAGGCAGCAATCAGCCCCAGCATTTT. The V gene is TRBV9, the J gene TRBJ1-5, with D hard to call. V was pared by 0 bases and J by 1 base, with 2 bases between. Per the germline V gene, CDR1 is SGDLS and CDR2 is YYNGEE. CDR3 length: 13 amino acids.